This T cell receptor beta chain appears in the sequencing data of a study of siplizumab effects on memory and regulatory T cells. The study, taken as a whole, reports: With siplizumab, cumulative frequency of CD4+ memory-derived alloreactive sequences dropped significantly. Neither a naive nor a memory phenotype was assignable to roughly 80-95% of proliferating CD4+ or CD8+ clones.

TCRdb's table, derived via immunoSEQ multiplex PCR, lists solely in-frame clones and lacks some. This repertoire shows about 100,000 clones, about 95% found once; its top ten account for roughly 1.3%. The CDR3 runs 14 residues. Germline CDR1 reads SNHLY; CDR2 reads FYNNEI. V was trimmed by 2 bases and J by 3 bases, leaving 7 bases between them. Turning to this clone: Antigen specificity is unknown.

The chain recombines TRBV2 with TRBJ2-2; D gene unclear. The sample comprised non-Treg CD4+ T cells sorted from blood. The sequence was collected from a human donor in good health. Here the CDR3 reads CASSENPYTGELFF. As DNA, the CDR3 is TGTGCCAGCAGTGAAAATCCCTACACCGGGGAGCTGTTTTTT.